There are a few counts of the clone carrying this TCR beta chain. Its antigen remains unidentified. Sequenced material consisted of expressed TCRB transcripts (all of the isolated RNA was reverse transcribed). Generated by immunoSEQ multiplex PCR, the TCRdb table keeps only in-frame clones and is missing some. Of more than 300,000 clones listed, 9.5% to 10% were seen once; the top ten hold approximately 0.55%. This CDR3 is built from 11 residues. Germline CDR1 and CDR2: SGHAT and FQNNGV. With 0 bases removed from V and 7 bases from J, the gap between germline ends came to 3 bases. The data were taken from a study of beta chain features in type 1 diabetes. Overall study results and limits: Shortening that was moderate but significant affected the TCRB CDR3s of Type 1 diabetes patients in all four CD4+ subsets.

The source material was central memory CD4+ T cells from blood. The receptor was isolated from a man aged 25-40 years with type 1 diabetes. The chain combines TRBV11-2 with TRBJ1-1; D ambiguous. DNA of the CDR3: TGTGCCAGCAGCTTAGAGATTGAAGCTTTCTTT. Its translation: CASSLEIEAFF.